A single sample is the source of the 21 T cell receptor beta chains below, sequenced in a study of Ad26.COV2.S vaccination and SARS-CoV-2 variants. Treatment given: some 19 received Ad26.COV2.S at low or high dose, single or two shots; about 5 received placebo; per-sample allocation not given. Following the first vaccine or placebo injection, samples were taken on day 63. The table came from immunoSEQ multiplex PCR; TCRdb's copy has only in-frame clones and leaves some out. Among 350,000 to 500,000 clones, around 90% were seen once, and the ten largest hold about 4.5%. The sample was peripheral blood, taken in a trial of Ad26.COV2.S vaccine versus placebo. These TCRs come from a person between 18 and 65 years old who received the Ad26.COV2.S COVID-19 vaccine or a placebo.

The chain has TRBV24-1 and TRBJ2-3, with TRBD2 matching over 14 bases. The CDR3 covers 18 residues. J gave up 3 bases and V 3 bases, and 7 bases lay outside the gene matches. Germline loops: CDR1 KGHDR, CDR2 SFDVKD. The CDR3 DNA reads as TGTGCCACCAGTGATGGGACTAGCGGGAGATTCTTTACAGATACGCAGTATTTT. As protein: CATSDGTSGRFFTDTQYF.

This chain uses TRBV7-9 with TRBJ2-2; TRBD2 matches at 13 bases. CDR1 is SEHNR, CDR2 FQNEAQ, per germline (reference sequence). Unmatched junction bases numbered 5, after V lost 5 bases and J lost 2 bases. CDR3 length equals 17 residues. The CDR3 loop is CASSPGTSGTNTGELFF. CDR3 DNA sequence: TGTGCCAGCAGCCCCGGGACTAGCGGGACCAACACCGGGGAGCTGTTTTTT. Supplemented by reference TRBV7-9 and TRBJ2-2, the full variable domain reads DTGVSQNPRHKITKRGQNVTFRCDPISEHNRLYWYRQTLGQGPEFLTYFQNEAQLEKSRLLSDRFSAERPKGSFSTLEIQRTEQGDSAMYLCASSPGTSGTNTGELFFGEGSRLTVL.

V usage is TRBV7-3 and J usage is TRBJ2-1, with a possible D match to TRBD1 (8 bases). The CDR3 is 14 amino acids. Trimming left V 4 bases short and J 7 bases short, with 14 bases between. Per germline, CDR1 SGHTA and CDR2 FQGTGA. CDR3 nucleotide sequence: TGTGCCAGCAGCTCCGACAGGGGAGGGAATGAGCAGTTCTTC. Protein: CASSSDRGGNEQFF.

This clone has just one count. The chain recombines TRBV27 with TRBJ2-1; TRBD2 matches 8 bases. The V segment lost 9 bases and the J segment 6 bases; nucleotides outside the gene matches: 10. Germline assignment: CDR1 MNHEY and CDR2 SMNVEV (reference sequence). This CDR3 spans 14 amino acids. CDR3 region: CARAQREIGNEQFF. The CDR3 region has the DNA TGTGCCAGGGCCCAGCGGGAGATAGGCAATGAGCAGTTCTTC.

V usage is TRBV11-3 and J usage is TRBJ2-5; the D is unclear. Trimming took off 5 bases at V and 5 bases at J, with 12 bases between the two ends. The CDR3 contains 13 residues. The V gene's germline CDR1 is SGHNT and CDR2 YENEEA. The CDR3: CASSPRAGETQYF. Here the CDR3 DNA reads TGTGCCAGCAGCCCTAGGGCTGGGGAGACCCAGTACTTC.

The CDR3 here is CARISQHSARQLPSTDTQYF. CDR3 nucleotides: TGCGCCAGAATCTCCCAACACTCGGCCCGACAGCTCCCTAGCACAGATACGCAGTATTTT. The V call is TRBV10-1, the J call TRBJ2-3, with D perhaps matching TRBD1 (5 bases). The CDR3 consists of 20 residues. Trimming took off 9 bases at V and 0 bases at J, with 31 bases between the two ends. The germline CDR1 and CDR2 sequences are WNHNN and SYGVQD (reference sequence).

The chain couples TRBV5-4 to TRBJ2-3, with TRBD1 matching over 9 bases. Germline V gene sequence: CDR1 SGHNT, CDR2 YYREEE (reference sequence). The J segment lost 1 base and the V segment lost 3 bases, leaving 3 bases of the junction unmatched. The CDR3 runs 15 residues. The chain's CDR3 is CASSSRQGGTDTQYF. In nucleotides, the CDR3 is TGTGCCAGCAGCTCTCGACAGGGGGGCACAGATACGCAGTATTTT.

The gene calls are TRBV7-8 and TRBJ2-2; D may be TRBD1 or TRBD2 (7 bases each). V lost 5 bases and J lost 2, with 12 bases in between. The CDR3 has 15 residues. Germline V gene lookup returns CDR1 SGHVS and CDR2 FQNEAQ. CDR3 coding DNA: TGTGCCAGCAGCCAGGGGGGGCCAAACACCGGGGAGCTGTTTTTT. Translating it yields CASSQGGPNTGELFF.

The chain joins TRBV4-3 to TRBJ2-7; 7 bases are shared with TRBD1. This CDR3 is built from 15 residues. Germline V gene sequence: CDR1 LGHNA, CDR2 YSLEER. The V gene end was trimmed by 0 bases and the J gene end by 3 bases; junction bases not matched to a gene: 5. CDR3 DNA: TGCGCCAGCAGCCAAGATGGGGCAGGGGGCTACGAGCAGTACTTC. This codes for CASSQDGAGGYEQYF.

This clone was seen once. CDR3 amino acids: CASSLPGTANNEQFF. The CDR3 nucleotides read TGTGCCAGCAGTCTACCCGGGACGGCGAACAATGAGCAGTTCTTC. The V call is TRBV6-2 or TRBV6-3, the J call TRBJ2-1; D may match TRBD1 or TRBD2 (5 bases each). Germline CDR1 MNHEY, CDR2 SVGEGT. The CDR3 contains 15 residues. V lost 5 bases and J 5 bases, leaving 16 bases between the germline ends.

Comment on this clone: Other DNA sequences of this sample code for an identical CDR3. The chain employs TRBV28 and TRBJ1-1; D is unresolved. With 3 bases removed from V and 0 bases from J, the gap between germline ends came to 2 bases. Germline lookup yields CDR1 MDHEN and CDR2 SYDVKM. This CDR3 is 12 amino acids long. CDR3 sequence (DNA): TGTGCCAGCAGTTTGTTGAACACTGAAGCTTTCTTT. Translation gives CASSLLNTEAFF.

CDR3 DNA sequence: TGTGCCATCAGAGCCGGGACAGGGGGCATCTACGAGCAGTACTTC. Its translation: CAIRAGTGGIYEQYF. The J gene is TRBJ2-7, the V gene TRBV10-3, with TRBD1 matching over 12 bases. This CDR3 region has 15 residues. Trimming cost V 6 bases and J 3 bases; bases outside gene matches: 6. From germline, CDR1 is ENHRY and CDR2 SYGVKD.

The rearrangement uses TRBV30 and TRBJ2-3; unclear D gene. There are 14 residues in the CDR3. V lost 1 base to trimming and J lost 2 bases, with 10 bases between them. The V gene's germline CDR1 is GTSNPN and CDR2 SVGIG (reference sequence). The CDR3 spells CAWSGHLFTDTQYF. The DNA for the CDR3 is TGTGCCTGGAGTGGACATCTATTCACAGATACGCAGTATTTT.

The gene calls are TRBV11-2 and TRBJ2-1; D gene uncertain. Per germline, CDR1 SGHAT and CDR2 FQNNGV. The CDR3 covers 14 residues. Trimming cost V 4 bases and J 0 bases, with 7 bases left between them. The CDR3 reads CASSSLGSYNEQFF. The CDR3, as DNA: TGTGCCAGCAGCTCGCTTGGCTCCTACAATGAGCAGTTCTTC.

The gene calls are TRBV7-8 and TRBJ2-5; D gene unclear. Germline V gene data show CDR1 as SGHVS and CDR2 as FQNEAQ. V lost 5 bases to trimming and J lost 0 bases, with 7 bases between them. The CDR3 has 13 residues. CDR3 sequence (DNA): TGTGCCAGCAGCCGATGGGACCAAGAGACCCAGTACTTC. This codes for CASSRWDQETQYF.

The chain couples TRBV9 to TRBJ2-7; D is uncertain. This CDR3 region has 15 residues. Trimming removed 4 bases at V and 6 bases at J, with 20 bases between. Germline V gives CDR1 SGDLS, CDR2 YYNGEE. The CDR3 spells CASSPSYNHIAEQYF. The CDR3 DNA reads TGTGCCAGCAGCCCGTCTTACAACCACATTGCCGAGCAGTACTTC.

The chain links TRBV29-1 to TRBJ2-3; 10 bases align to TRBD2. Germline V gene sequence: CDR1 SQVTM, CDR2 ANQGSEA. The CDR3 spans 14 residues. V dropped 6 bases and J dropped 5; count of bases not matched to a gene: 8. As DNA, the CDR3 is TGCAGCGTCACTAGCGGGATAGGGGTAGATACGCAGTATTTT. Its protein is CSVTSGIGVDTQYF.

This chain links TRBV27 with TRBJ2-1, with 9 bases identical to TRBD1. Trimming removed 6 bases from V and 7 bases from J; junction bases left unmatched: 7. The CDR3 is 14 residues long. Per the germline V gene, CDR1 is MNHEY and CDR2 is SMNVEV (reference sequence). CDR3 coding DNA: TGTGCCAGCAGGAAGGGACAGGGTGGAAATGAGCAGTTCTTC. Residues: CASRKGQGGNEQFF.

For the CDR3, the DNA is TGTGCCAGCAGTTTAGGGGGGAGACTAGCGGGGAACACCGGGGAGCTGTTTTTT. Encoded protein: CASSLGGRLAGNTGELFF. The rearrangement joins TRBV9 to TRBJ2-2, with 10 bases fitting TRBD2. This CDR3 comprises 18 residues. CDR1 is SGDLS and CDR2 is YYNGEE in the germline V gene. Losses at the gene ends were 5 bases for V and 1 base for J; bases not matched to a gene: 11. The full variable domain, with the rest looked up from reference TRBV9 and TRBJ2-2, is DSGVTQTPKHLITATGQRVTLRCSPRSGDLSVYWYQQSLDQGLQFLIQYYNGEERAKGNILERFSAQQFPDLHSELNLSSLELGDSALYFCASSLGGRLAGNTGELFFGEGSRLTVL.

The chain has TRBV7-8 and TRBJ2-1, with TRBD2 as a possible D gene (6 bases). V gave up 1 base and J gave up 13 bases, with 20 bases separating them. The CDR3 runs 15 residues. The germline gives CDR1 SGHVS, CDR2 FQNEAQ. The CDR3 nucleotides read TGTGCCAGCAGCTTAGTGGGGTCTAGCGCAAGCCCCCAGTTCTTC. Protein sequence: CASSLVGSSASPQFF.

The V call is TRBV2, the J call TRBJ2-5, with 9 bases identical to TRBD1. There are 13 residues in the CDR3. Looked up from germline, CDR1 is SNHLY and CDR2 is FYNNEI. J gave up 4 bases and V 6 bases, and 3 bases lay outside the gene matches. CDR3 residues: CASSLGQGETQYF. The CDR3 DNA reads TGTGCCAGCAGCCTGGGACAGGGAGAGACCCAGTACTTC.